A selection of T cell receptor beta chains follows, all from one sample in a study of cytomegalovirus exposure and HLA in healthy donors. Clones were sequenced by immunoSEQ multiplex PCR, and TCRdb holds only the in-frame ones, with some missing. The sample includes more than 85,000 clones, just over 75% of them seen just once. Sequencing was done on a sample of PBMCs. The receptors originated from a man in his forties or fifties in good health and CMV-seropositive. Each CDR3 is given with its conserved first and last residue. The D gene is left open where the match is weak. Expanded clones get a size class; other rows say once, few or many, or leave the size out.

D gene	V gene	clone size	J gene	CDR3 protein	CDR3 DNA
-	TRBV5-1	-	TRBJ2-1	CASSLLVGNEQFF	TGCGCCAGCAGCCTCCTGGTCGGCAATGAGCAGTTCTTC
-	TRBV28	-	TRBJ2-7	CASSLKYRTYEQYF	TGTGCCAGCAGTTTAAAGTACAGGACCTACGAGCAGTACTTC
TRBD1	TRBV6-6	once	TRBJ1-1	CASSMGQPNTEAFF	TGTGCCAGCAGTATGGGACAGCCCAACACTGAAGCTTTCTTT
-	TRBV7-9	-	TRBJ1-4	CASSLDGSPGKLFF	TGTGCCAGCAGCCTCGACGGATCCCCAGGAAAACTGTTTTTT
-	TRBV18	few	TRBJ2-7	CASSSPTYEQYF	TGTGCCAGCTCATCCCCCACCTACGAGCAGTACTTC
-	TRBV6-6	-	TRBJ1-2	CASTSGSAQADYGYTF	TGTGCCAGCACCTCAGGGTCAGCGCAGGCCGACTATGGCTACACCTTC
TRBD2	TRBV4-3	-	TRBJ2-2	CASSQALAGMEGELFF	TGCGCCAGCAGCCAAGCGCTAGCGGGAATGGAAGGGGAGCTGTTTTTT
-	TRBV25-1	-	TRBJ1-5	CASSEEGGGSNQPQHF	TGTGCCAGCAGTGAAGAGGGGGGGGGTAGCAATCAGCCCCAGCATTTT
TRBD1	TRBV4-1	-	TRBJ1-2	CASSQDSTGGLGGYTF	TGCGCCAGCAGCCAAGACTCGACAGGGGGCTTGGGTGGCTACACCTTC
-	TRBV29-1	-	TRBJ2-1	CSAGGRLPSSYNEQFF	TGCAGCGCCGGAGGAAGGTTGCCGAGCTCCTACAATGAGCAGTTCTTC
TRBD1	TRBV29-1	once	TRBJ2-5	CSATGEETQYF	TGCAGCGCGACAGGGGAAGAGACCCAGTACTTC
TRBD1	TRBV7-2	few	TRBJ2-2	CASSLALGQGVTGELFF	TGTGCCAGCAGCTTAGCGCTGGGACAGGGAGTAACCGGGGAGCTGTTTTTT
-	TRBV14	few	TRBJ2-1	CASSLGTYNEQFF	TGTGCCAGCAGCCTTGGGACATACAATGAGCAGTTCTTC
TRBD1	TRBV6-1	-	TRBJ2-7	CASRNRGQSYEQYF	TGTGCCAGCAGAAACAGGGGGCAAAGCTACGAGCAGTACTTC
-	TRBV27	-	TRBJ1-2	CASSFDRDYGYTF	TGTGCCAGCAGTTTTGACAGAGACTATGGCTACACCTTC
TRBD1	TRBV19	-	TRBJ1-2	CASINRDRGPLYGYTF	TGTGCCAGTATCAATAGGGACAGGGGGCCTCTATATGGCTACACCTTC
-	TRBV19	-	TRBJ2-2	CASLTGELFF	TGTGCCAGTCTGACAGGGGAGCTGTTTTTT
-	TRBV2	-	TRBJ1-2	CASSTLTGNHGYTF	TGTGCCAGCAGTACCCTTACAGGGAATCATGGCTACACCTTC
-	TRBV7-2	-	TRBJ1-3	CASSLPSAGNTIYF	TGTGCCAGCAGCTTACCCAGTGCTGGAAACACCATATATTTT
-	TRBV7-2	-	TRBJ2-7	CASSLTGVTQQYF	TGTGCCAGCAGCTTAACGGGGGTAACCCAGCAGTACTTC
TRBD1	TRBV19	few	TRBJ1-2	CASSVPGQVYGYTF	TGTGCCAGTAGTGTCCCGGGACAGGTCTATGGCTACACCTTC
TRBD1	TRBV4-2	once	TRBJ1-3	CASSQPRQGGSGNTIYF	TGTGCCAGCAGCCAACCTAGACAGGGAGGCTCTGGAAACACCATATATTTT
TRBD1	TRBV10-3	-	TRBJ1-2	CAITNGQDGGYTF	TGTGCCATCACTAACGGACAGGACGGTGGCTACACCTTC
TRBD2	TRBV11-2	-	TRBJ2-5	CASISGGEGETQYF	TGTGCCAGCATTAGCGGGGGGGAGGGAGAGACCCAGTACTTC
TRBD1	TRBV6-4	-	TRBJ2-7	CASSGSRQGEGEQYF	TGTGCCAGCAGTGGTAGTCGACAGGGGGAGGGCGAGCAGTACTTC
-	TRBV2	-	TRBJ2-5	CASMDNQETQYF	TGTGCCAGCATGGACAACCAAGAGACCCAGTACTTC
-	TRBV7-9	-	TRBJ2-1	CASSLRRGYNEQFF	TGTGCCAGCAGCTTACGGCGGGGATACAATGAGCAGTTCTTC
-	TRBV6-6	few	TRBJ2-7	CASSSPRGLGYEQYF	TGTGCCAGCAGTTCACCTAGGGGCCTTGGGTACGAGCAGTACTTC
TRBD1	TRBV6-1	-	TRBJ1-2	CASKTGVGNYGYTF	TGTGCCAGCAAGACAGGGGTGGGTAACTATGGCTACACCTTC
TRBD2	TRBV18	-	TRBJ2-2	CASSPSGGNTGELFF	TGTGCCAGCTCACCGAGCGGGGGAAACACCGGGGAGCTGTTTTTT
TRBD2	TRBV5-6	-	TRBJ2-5	CASSLVGLAGSQETQYF	TGTGCCAGCAGCTTGGTGGGACTAGCGGGATCCCAAGAGACCCAGTACTTC
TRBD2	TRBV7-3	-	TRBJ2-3	CASSKAGTSTDTQYF	TGTGCCAGCAGCAAAGCGGGGACTAGCACAGATACGCAGTATTTT
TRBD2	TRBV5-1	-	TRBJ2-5	CASSPGGSQETQYF	TGCGCCAGCAGCCCCGGGGGGTCGCAGGAGACCCAGTACTTC
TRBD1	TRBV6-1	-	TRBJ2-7	CATMDRGFSYEQYF	TGTGCCACTATGGACAGGGGCTTCTCCTACGAGCAGTACTTC
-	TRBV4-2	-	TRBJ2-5	CASSQELRETQYF	TGTGCCAGCAGCCAAGAACTTCGGGAGACCCAGTACTTC
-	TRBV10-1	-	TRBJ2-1	CASSDGNEQFF	TGCGCCAGCAGTGACGGCAATGAGCAGTTCTTC
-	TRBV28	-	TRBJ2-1	CASSFLSVRYNEQFF	TGTGCCAGCAGTTTCCTGAGTGTTCGATACAATGAGCAGTTCTTC
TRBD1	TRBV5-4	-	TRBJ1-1	CASRTGINTEAFF	TGTGCCAGTAGGACAGGGATTAACACTGAAGCTTTCTTT
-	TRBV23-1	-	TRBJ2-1	CASSQSGSPQIYNEQFF	TGCGCCAGCAGTCAATCGGGCAGCCCCCAAATTTACAATGAGCAGTTCTTC
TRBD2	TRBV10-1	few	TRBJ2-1	CASPSGYNEQFF	TGCGCCAGCCCTAGCGGATACAATGAGCAGTTCTTC
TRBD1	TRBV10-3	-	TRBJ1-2	CATSGQGQNAF	TGTGCCACCTCCGGACAGGGCCAAAATGCCTTC
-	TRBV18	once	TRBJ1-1	CASRRDRNTEAFF	TGTGCCAGCCGAAGAGACAGGAACACTGAAGCTTTCTTT
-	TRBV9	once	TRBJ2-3	CASSVSAGSTDTQYF	TGTGCCAGCAGCGTATCGGCGGGAAGCACAGATACGCAGTATTTT
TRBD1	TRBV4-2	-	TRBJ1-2	CASSQDTRDSRGYTF	TGTGCCAGCAGCCAAGACACCAGGGACAGCCGCGGCTACACCTTC